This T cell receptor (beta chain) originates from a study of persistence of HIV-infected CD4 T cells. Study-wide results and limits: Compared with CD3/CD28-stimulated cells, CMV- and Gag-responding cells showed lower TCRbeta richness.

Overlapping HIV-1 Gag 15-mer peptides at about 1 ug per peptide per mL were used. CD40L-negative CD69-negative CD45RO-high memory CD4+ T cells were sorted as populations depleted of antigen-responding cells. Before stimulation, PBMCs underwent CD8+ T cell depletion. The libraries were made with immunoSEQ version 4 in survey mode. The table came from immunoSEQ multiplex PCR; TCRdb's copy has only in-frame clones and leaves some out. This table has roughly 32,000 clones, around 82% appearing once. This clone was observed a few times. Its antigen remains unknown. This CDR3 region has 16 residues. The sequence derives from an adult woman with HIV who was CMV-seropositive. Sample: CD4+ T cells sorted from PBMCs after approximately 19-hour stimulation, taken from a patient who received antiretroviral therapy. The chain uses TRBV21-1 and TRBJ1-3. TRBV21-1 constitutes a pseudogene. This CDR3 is CASSTGDLSSGNTIYF. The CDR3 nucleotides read TGTGCCAGCAGCACCGGAGATCTAAGCTCTGGAAACACCATATATTTT.